This entry concerns a single TCR beta chain. The data belong to a study of spatial heterogeneity in lung cancer. The presence of a unique molecular identifier marked each TCR cDNA molecule. TCRdb reprocessed the 5' RACE reads via MiXCR and lists one record per CDR3 protein. The data show more than 40,000 distinct CDR3 sequences, 22% seen once. Time point given: blood at routine non-recurrence follow-up after resection. This CDR3 spans 15 amino acids. Losses at the gene ends were 6 bases for V and 2 bases for J; bases not matched to a gene: 8. Germline lookup yields CDR1 MNHEY and CDR2 SVGEGT. The V gene is TRBV6-2 or TRBV6-3, the J gene TRBJ2-3; 7 nucleotides line up with TRBD1. The sequence derives from a female donor with early-stage non-small cell lung cancer. The source material was PBMCs, sampled at follow-up. The CDR3, as DNA: TGTGCCAGCAGCAAATTCACAGGGGACACAGATACGCAGTATTTT. This gives the protein CASSKFTGDTDTQYF.